Below, 10 T cell receptor beta chains from the same sample are listed, as sequenced in a study of cytomegalovirus exposure and HLA in healthy donors. The PCR employed 60 Vbeta primers together with 13 Jbeta primers. Sequenced by immunoSEQ multiplex PCR; TCRdb stores in-frame clones only, minus some. The sample includes roughly 200,000 clones, roughly 90% of them seen just once. The sample was PBMCs. These receptors all stem from a woman aged 18-29 years in good health and CMV-seronegative.

This chain connects TRBV5-6 to TRBJ2-7; D is possibly TRBD2 (5 bases). Germline CDR1 is SGHDT and CDR2 is YYEEEE. The V end lost 0 bases, the J end lost 6 bases, and 16 bases lay between the germline ends. The CDR3 has 15 amino acids. CDR3 DNA sequence: TGTGCCAGCAGCTTGGCCCGACGACTAATATCCGAGCAGTACTTC. Its translation is CASSLARRLISEQYF.

This chain connects TRBV27 to TRBJ1-5; perhaps TRBD1 as D (5 bases). Germline values: CDR1 MNHEY, CDR2 SMNVEV (reference sequence). V dropped 2 bases and J dropped 4 bases, with 15 bases sitting between them. CDR3 length equals 16 residues. The CDR3 loop reads CASSLRGTQGNQPQHF. The CDR3 region has the DNA TGTGCCAGCAGTTTAAGGGGCACCCAAGGGAATCAGCCCCAGCATTTT.

This rearrangement joins TRBV27 to TRBJ1-6, with 7 bases lining up with TRBD1. V was clipped by 2 bases and J by 7 bases; unmatched bases: 8. The CDR3 is 16 amino acids. Germline-derived CDR1 and CDR2 are MNHEY and SMNVEV (reference sequence). The CDR3 region is CASSLARQGWNSPLHF. The CDR3 DNA is TGTGCCAGCAGTTTAGCTCGACAGGGATGGAATTCACCCCTCCACTTT.

The genes are TRBV19 and TRBJ2-1; D is perhaps TRBD2 (5 bases). Germline CDR1 is LNHDA and CDR2 is SQIVND (reference sequence). The V end lost 0 bases, the J end lost 15 bases, and 15 bases lay between the germline ends. The CDR3 loop spans 13 amino acids. CDR3 amino acids: CASSIDPEETRFF. The CDR3 coding sequence is TGTGCCAGTAGTATAGATCCGGAGGAGACGCGGTTCTTC. Looking up the rest from reference TRBV19 and TRBJ2-1 gives the full variable domain: DGGITQSPKYLFRKEGQNVTLSCEQNLNHDAMYWYRQDPGQGLRLIYYSQIVNDFQKGDIAEGYSVSREKKESFPLTVTSAQKNPTAFYLCASSIDPEETRFFGPGTRLTVL.

The chain couples TRBV19 to TRBJ2-3, with D possibly matching TRBD2 (7 bases). The CDR3 sequence is 17 residues long. With 11 bases removed from V and 0 bases from J, the gap between germline ends came to 24 bases. Germline V gene data show CDR1 as LNHDA and CDR2 as SQIVND (reference sequence). In nucleotides, the CDR3 is TGTGCCGGCCCCGAGGGGGGGGGTTCCCATAGCACAGATACGCAGTATTTT. This gives the protein CAGPEGGGSHSTDTQYF.

To note about this clone: Other DNA sequences of this sample code for an identical CDR3. The rearrangement uses TRBV19 and TRBJ1-2; 7 bases fit TRBD1. Germline V CDR1 and CDR2: LNHDA, SQIVND (reference sequence). CDR3 length: 13 residues. Trimming cost V 3 bases and J 5 bases; bases outside gene matches: 3. DNA for the CDR3: TGTGCCAGTAGTATTGGGACAGCATATGGCTACACCTTC. Amino acid sequence: CASSIGTAYGYTF. The full variable domain, in which reference TRBV19 and TRBJ1-2 provide the parts outside the CDR3, is DGGITQSPKYLFRKEGQNVTLSCEQNLNHDAMYWYRQDPGQGLRLIYYSQIVNDFQKGDIAEGYSVSREKKESFPLTVTSAQKNPTAFYLCASSIGTAYGYTFGSGTRLTVV.

The rearrangement links TRBV5-4 to TRBJ1-2, with TRBD1 matching over 7 bases. The CDR3 runs 16 residues. V trimming: 0 bases; J trimming: 2 bases; junction bases outside the gene matches: 7. Looked up from germline, CDR1 is SGHNT and CDR2 is YYREEE (reference sequence). The CDR3 DNA reads as TGTGCCAGCAGCTTGGGGTGGGGACAGAACAACTATGGCTACACCTTC. Translation gives CASSLGWGQNNYGYTF.

The V and J genes are TRBV9 and TRBJ2-3; 10 nucleotides agree with TRBD2. With V trimmed by 0 bases and J by 2 bases, 6 bases remained unmatched. The CDR3 contains 17 residues. Germline lookup yields CDR1 SGDLS and CDR2 YYNGEE. This CDR3 reads CASSVGLAGVFTDTQYF. CDR3 nucleotides: TGTGCCAGCAGCGTAGGTCTAGCGGGGGTCTTCACAGATACGCAGTATTTT.

J is TRBJ1-1 and V is TRBV7-9; TRBD1 is a possible D gene (6 bases). Deletions cut 4 bases from V and 8 bases from J, with 14 bases between. Germline V gene lookup returns CDR1 SEHNR and CDR2 FQNEAQ (reference sequence). This CDR3 has 13 residues. In DNA form, the CDR3 reads TGTGCCAGCAGCTCACGACCCGGGACAGAAGCTTTCTTT. Translated, it gives CASSSRPGTEAFF.

This clone appeared a few times. The chain carries TRBV7-9 and TRBJ1-1; no clear D gene. With 2 bases removed from V and 4 bases from J, the gap between germline ends came to 14 bases. CDR1 and CDR2 (germline): SEHNR, FQNEAQ (reference sequence). The CDR3 contains 15 residues. This CDR3 reads CASSLNPEGSTEAFF. In DNA, the CDR3 is TGTGCCAGCAGCTTAAATCCGGAGGGTTCCACTGAAGCTTTCTTT. Filled out from reference TRBV7-9 and TRBJ1-1, the complete variable domain reads DTGVSQNPRHKITKRGQNVTFRCDPISEHNRLYWYRQTLGQGPEFLTYFQNEAQLEKSRLLSDRFSAERPKGSFSTLEIQRTEQGDSAMYLCASSLNPEGSTEAFFGQGTRLTVV.